The 16 T cell receptor beta chains in this list originate from one sample, sequenced in a study of graft-versus-host responses after intestinal transplantation (dated by TCRdb to 2020 to 2022). The time point label corresponds to: cells obtained before transplantation from donor or recipient. The library came from the immunoSEQ multiplex PCR assay. This is the immuneACCESS table as TCRdb keeps it, with only in-frame sequences that have V and J called. A part of the clones is gone; compared with another copy, unresolved V genes explain less than half, and the rest is unexplained. The sample table contains roughly 15,000 clones; only one count was recorded for around a third of them. Approximately 5.1% of the sample lies in the top ten. The input for sequencing was alloreactive CD4+ T cells from a mixed lymphocyte reaction culture, taken before intestinal transplant. The cell subset or site label, read with the paper, signifies: CFSE-low proliferating T cells sorted from roughly 6-day pre-transplant mixed lymphocyte reaction (GvH or HvG direction). The receptors shown here come from a human patient who received an intestinal transplant.

This clone was seen a handful of times. The V and J genes are TRBV18 and TRBJ1-1, with D uncertain. This CDR3 region has 12 residues. Germline assignment: CDR1 KGHSH and CDR2 LQKENI. V was pared by 4 bases and J by 5 bases, with 8 bases between. The CDR3, as DNA: TGTGCCAGCTCACTACATGAGACTGAAGCTTTCTTT. It codes for CASSLHETEAFF.

The J gene is TRBJ1-3, the V gene TRBV2, with D hard to call. Trimming took off 4 bases at V and 1 base at J, with 8 bases between the two ends. The length of the CDR3 is 14 residues. CDR1 is SNHLY and CDR2 is FYNNEI in the germline V gene. CDR3 DNA sequence: TGTGCCAGCAGTGGGGTCCGGTCTGGAAACACCATATATTTT. Its translation is CASSGVRSGNTIYF. The full variable domain, its missing parts supplied by reference TRBV2 and TRBJ1-3, is EPEVTQTPSHQVTQMGQEVILRCVPISNHLYFYWYRQILGQKVEFLVSFYNNEISEKSEIFDDQFSVERPDGSNFTLKIRSTKLEDSAMYFCASSGVRSGNTIYFGEGSWLTVV.

V gene TRBV11-1 combines with J gene TRBJ1-2; D may be TRBD1 (6 bases). The CDR3 spans 13 residues. V lost 5 bases and J lost 8, with 15 bases in between. Germline V lookup: CDR1 SGHAT, CDR2 FQDESV (reference sequence). CDR3 sequence (DNA): TGTGCCAGCAGCAGGACAGCCTTGCACGGCTACACCTTC. It codes for CASSRTALHGYTF.

The chain couples TRBV5-1 to TRBJ2-1; no reliable D call. The germline V gene has CDR1 SGHRS and CDR2 YFSETQ. The length of the CDR3 is 14 residues. V was clipped by 1 base and J by 8 bases, with 13 bases between them. The CDR3 sequence is CASSLMAKRDEQFF. The CDR3 DNA is TGCGCCAGCAGCTTGATGGCTAAAAGGGATGAGCAGTTCTTC.

This clone was counted a few times. V and J are TRBV28 and TRBJ1-1, with D tentatively TRBD1 (5 bases). Germline V lookup: CDR1 MDHEN, CDR2 SYDVKM. The V and J ends lost 1 base and 7 bases respectively, with 10 bases between them. This CDR3 region has 13 residues. CDR3 bases: TGTGCCAGCAGTTTATCCTACAGGCTTGAAGCTTTCTTT. The encoded protein is CASSLSYRLEAFF.

The chain recombines TRBV6-5 with TRBJ1-1, with 8 bases lining up with TRBD1. Germline V CDR1 and CDR2: MNHEY, SVGAGI. V trimming: 6 bases; J trimming: 3 bases; junction bases outside the gene matches: 6. This CDR3 is built from 14 residues. CDR3 in amino acids: CASSFDRGDTEAFF. The DNA for the CDR3 is TGTGCCAGCAGCTTCGACAGGGGAGACACTGAAGCTTTCTTT.

This sequence joins TRBV6-6 and TRBJ2-7; 9 bases line up with TRBD2. CDR3 size: 15 residues. Germline lookup yields CDR1 MNHNY and CDR2 SVGAGI (reference sequence). With V trimmed by 0 bases and J by 5 bases, 5 bases remained unmatched. The CDR3: CASSYSAGGVHEQYF. The CDR3 DNA reads as TGTGCCAGCAGTTACTCGGCGGGAGGGGTCCACGAGCAGTACTTC.

In its sample, this clone was seen a few times. This chain links TRBV28 with TRBJ2-7; TRBD1 agrees at 11 bases. Germline V gives CDR1 MDHEN, CDR2 SYDVKM. This CDR3 is 15 amino acids long. J was trimmed by 5 bases and V by 5 bases; bases with no gene match: 8. The CDR3 region has the DNA TGTGCCAGCAGTCCCCGGGACAGGGGGTTCGACGAGCAGTACTTC. It codes for CASSPRDRGFDEQYF.

This clone is a singleton in its sample. V usage is TRBV30 and J usage is TRBJ2-3, with D unclear. This CDR3 is built from 12 residues. V lost 2 bases, J lost 9 bases, and 12 bases lay in between. Germline CDR1 GTSNPN, CDR2 SVGIG (reference sequence). The chain's CDR3 is CAWSTHLGTQYF. DNA of the CDR3: TGTGCCTGGAGTACCCATCTCGGGACGCAGTATTTT. Together with reference TRBV30 and TRBJ2-3, the CDR3 gives the full variable domain: SQTIHQWPATLVQPVGSPLSLECTVEGTSNPNLYWYRQAAGRGLQLLFYSVGIGQISSEVPQNLSASRPQDRQFILSSKKLLLSDSGFYLCAWSTHLGTQYFGPGTRLTVL.

This sequence joins TRBV5-1 and TRBJ1-2, with D possibly matching TRBD1 (5 bases). CDR1 is SGHRS and CDR2 is YFSETQ in the germline V gene. The CDR3 extends over 14 amino acids. V lost 0 bases, J lost 7 bases, and 13 bases lay in between. CDR3 sequence (DNA): TGCGCCAGCAGCTTGGCTGAGGGGATCGGTGGCTACACCTTC. It encodes CASSLAEGIGGYTF.

This clone was detected a few times. The gene calls are TRBV7-9 and TRBJ2-1; D is ambiguous. The V and J ends lost 2 bases and 4 bases respectively, with 15 bases between them. CDR3 length: 16 residues. Germline assignment: CDR1 SEHNR and CDR2 FQNEAQ (reference sequence). This CDR3 is CASSLPEVRAYNEQFF. CDR3 in DNA: TGTGCCAGCAGCTTACCTGAAGTTAGGGCATACAATGAGCAGTTCTTC. The variable domain in full, with the rest retrieved from reference TRBV7-9 and TRBJ2-1, is DTGVSQNPRHKITKRGQNVTFRCDPISEHNRLYWYRQTLGQGPEFLTYFQNEAQLEKSRLLSDRFSAERPKGSFSTLEIQRTEQGDSAMYLCASSLPEVRAYNEQFFGPGTRLTVL.

The rearrangement links TRBV5-1 to TRBJ1-1; weak D call: TRBD1 (6 bases). Germline CDR1 SGHRS, CDR2 YFSETQ. Trimming left V 6 bases short and J 1 base short, with 13 bases between. The CDR3 is made up of 14 amino acids. The CDR3 DNA sequence: TGCGCCAGCACTGGGGACAACCGGAACACTGAAGCTTTCTTT. It is translated as CASTGDNRNTEAFF.

This clone is classed as medium-sized. This sequence joins TRBV19 and TRBJ2-1; TRBD2 agrees at 8 bases. J lost 10 bases, V lost 6 bases, and 8 bases had no gene match. This CDR3 comprises 13 residues. Germline CDR1 and CDR2: LNHDA and SQIVND (reference sequence). The CDR3 coding sequence is TGTGCCAGTAGCCCCAGACCTAGCGGGGAGCAGTTCTTC. It codes for CASSPRPSGEQFF. The full variable domain, rest sourced from reference TRBV19 and TRBJ2-1, is DGGITQSPKYLFRKEGQNVTLSCEQNLNHDAMYWYRQDPGQGLRLIYYSQIVNDFQKGDIAEGYSVSREKKESFPLTVTSAQKNPTAFYLCASSPRPSGEQFFGPGTRLTVL.

The chain is built from TRBV6-9 and TRBJ2-7, with 7 bases lining up with TRBD1. The CDR3 runs to 12 residues. Germline V gene sequence: CDR1 MNHGY, CDR2 SVAAGI. The trim removed 5 bases at V and 6 bases at J, leaving 4 bases unmatched. The CDR3 spells CASSAGGAEQYF. CDR3 DNA: TGTGCCAGCAGTGCAGGGGGAGCCGAGCAGTACTTC.

This clone has just a few counts. The V call is TRBV5-5, the J call TRBJ1-6, with 7 bases identical to TRBD1. This CDR3 has 14 residues. V gave up 4 bases and J gave up 5 bases; unmatched junction bases: 3. Germline lookup yields CDR1 SGHKS and CDR2 YYEKEE (reference sequence). The CDR3 here is CASSRQGNNSPLHF. CDR3 DNA: TGTGCCAGCAGCCGACAGGGTAATAATTCACCCCTCCACTTT.

This chain uses TRBV6-5 with TRBJ1-1; D not resolved. The length of the CDR3 is 15 residues. V lost 5 bases and J 0 bases, leaving 13 bases between the germline ends. The germline gives CDR1 MNHEY, CDR2 SVGAGI. CDR3 nucleotide sequence: TGTGCCAGCAGTGTGGGTGGGGTTATGAACACTGAAGCTTTCTTT. This translates into CASSVGGVMNTEAFF.